This T cell receptor (beta chain) was observed in a study of CD8+ T cells in alopecia areata. Deletions cut 6 bases from V and 4 bases from J, with 12 bases between. The CDR3 length is 13 residues. CDR1 and CDR2 (germline): MNHEY, SVGAGI. After isolation, RNA underwent reverse transcription to generate cDNA as the sequencing template. Only in-frame clones appear in the TCRdb table, and some are missing; sequencing was by immunoSEQ multiplex PCR. The sample contains some 120,000 clones, 60% to 65% of which appear only once. Treatment: oral pan-JAK inhibitor, 5-10 mg twice daily. Alopecia areata patients provided lesional scalp punch biopsies and peripheral blood, both collected for the study. The table lists this clone with a few counts.

The receptor comes from a human donor with alopecia areata. The sample was CD4+ T cells sorted from blood, taken at week 4, from a patient treated with tofacitinib. V is TRBV6-5 and J is TRBJ1-2; no reliable D call. The CDR3, as DNA: TGTGCCAGCAGCCGCGAGCGACGCTATGGCTACACCTTC. Protein product: CASSRERRYGYTF.